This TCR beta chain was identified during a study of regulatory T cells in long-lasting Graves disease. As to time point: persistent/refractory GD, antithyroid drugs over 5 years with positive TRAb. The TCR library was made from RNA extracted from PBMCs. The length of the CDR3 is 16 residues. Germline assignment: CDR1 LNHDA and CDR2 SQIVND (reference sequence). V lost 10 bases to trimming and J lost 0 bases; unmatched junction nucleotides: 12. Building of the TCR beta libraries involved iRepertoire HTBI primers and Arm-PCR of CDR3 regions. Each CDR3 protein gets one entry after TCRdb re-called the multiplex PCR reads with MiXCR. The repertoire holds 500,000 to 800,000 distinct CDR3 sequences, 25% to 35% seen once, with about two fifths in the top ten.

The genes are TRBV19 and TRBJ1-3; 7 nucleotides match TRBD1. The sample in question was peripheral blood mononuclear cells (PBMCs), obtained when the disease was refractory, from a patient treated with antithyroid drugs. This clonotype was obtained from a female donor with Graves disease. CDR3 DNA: TGTGCCACCGCCCTAAGCGGACAGGTCTCTGGAAACACCATATATTTT. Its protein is CATALSGQVSGNTIYF.